Given below is one TCR beta chain in context. The method was immunoSEQ multiplex PCR; TCRdb's version includes in-frame clones alone and lacks a portion of them. The data contain 55,000 to 80,000 clones, approximately 87% of them singletons. The sample comes from a study of blood T cell repertoires in COVID-19. The overall study: From the United States, Italy and Spain came samples of acute and convalescent COVID-19.

Germline assignment: CDR1 SGHNT and CDR2 YYREEE (reference sequence). Germline trimming cut 4 bases from V and 5 bases from J; bases unmatched to any gene: 8. The CDR3 consists of 15 residues. The V gene is TRBV5-4, the J gene TRBJ2-5; 10 nucleotides align to TRBD1. Sequences were obtained from peripheral blood. This receptor was identified in a woman aged 55-75 years with acute or convalescent COVID-19. CDR3 region: CASSRRTGGLETQYF. CDR3 bases: TGTGCCAGCAGCCGAAGGACAGGGGGGTTGGAGACCCAGTACTTC.